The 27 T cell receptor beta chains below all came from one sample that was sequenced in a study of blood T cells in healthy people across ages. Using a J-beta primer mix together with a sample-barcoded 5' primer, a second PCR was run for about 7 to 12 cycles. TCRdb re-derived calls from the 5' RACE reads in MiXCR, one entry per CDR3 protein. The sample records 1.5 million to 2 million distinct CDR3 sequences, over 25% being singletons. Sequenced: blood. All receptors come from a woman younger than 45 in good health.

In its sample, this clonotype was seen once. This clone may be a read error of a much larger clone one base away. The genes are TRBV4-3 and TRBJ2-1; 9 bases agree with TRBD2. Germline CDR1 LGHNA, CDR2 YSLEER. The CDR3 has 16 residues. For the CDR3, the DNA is TGCGCCCGCAGCCAAGAAGGGGCTAGCGGGAAGGATGAGCAGTTCTTC. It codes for CARSQEGASGKDEQFF.

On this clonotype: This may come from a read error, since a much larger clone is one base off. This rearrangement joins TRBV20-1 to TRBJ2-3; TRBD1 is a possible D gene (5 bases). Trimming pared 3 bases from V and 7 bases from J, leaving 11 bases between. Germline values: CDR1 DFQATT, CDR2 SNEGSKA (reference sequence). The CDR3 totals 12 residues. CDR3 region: CSASPRGNTQYF. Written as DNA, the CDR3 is TGCAGTGCTAGCCCTAGGGGAAATACGCAGTATTTT.

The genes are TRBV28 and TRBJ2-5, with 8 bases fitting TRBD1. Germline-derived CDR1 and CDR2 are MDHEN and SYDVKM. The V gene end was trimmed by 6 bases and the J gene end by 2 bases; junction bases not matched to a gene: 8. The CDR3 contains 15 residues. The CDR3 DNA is TGTGCCAGCAGAAACGACAGGGGTTTACAAGAGACCCAGTACTTC. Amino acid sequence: CASRNDRGLQETQYF. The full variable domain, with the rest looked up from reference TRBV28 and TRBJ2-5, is DVKVTQSSRYLVKRTGEKVFLECVQDMDHENMFWYRQDPGLGLRLIYFSYDVKMKEKGDIPEGYSVSREKKERFSLILESASTNQTSMYLCASRNDRGLQETQYFGPGTRLLVL.

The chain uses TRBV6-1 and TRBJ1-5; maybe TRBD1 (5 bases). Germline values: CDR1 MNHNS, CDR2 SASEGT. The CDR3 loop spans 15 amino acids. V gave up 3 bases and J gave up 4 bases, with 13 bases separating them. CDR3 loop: CASSDPGEGNQPQHF. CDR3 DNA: TGTGCCAGCAGTGATCCGGGGGAGGGTAATCAGCCCCAGCATTTT.

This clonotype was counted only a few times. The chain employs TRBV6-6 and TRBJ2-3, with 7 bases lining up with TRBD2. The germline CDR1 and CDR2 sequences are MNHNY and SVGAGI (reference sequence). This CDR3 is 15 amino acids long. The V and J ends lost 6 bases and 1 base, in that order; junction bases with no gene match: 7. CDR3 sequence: CASRNGRDGTDTQYF. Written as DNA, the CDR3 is TGTGCCAGCAGGAATGGGAGGGACGGCACAGATACGCAGTATTTT.

CDR3 sequence reads: CASSPIDRVGAFF. The CDR3 DNA is TGTGCCAGCAGCCCGATTGACCGGGTAGGAGCTTTCTTT. V is TRBV6-2 or TRBV6-3 and J is TRBJ1-1; D unresolved. Germline loops: CDR1 MNHEY, CDR2 SVGEGT. Deletions cut 6 bases from V and 10 bases from J, with 18 bases between. The CDR3 totals 13 residues.

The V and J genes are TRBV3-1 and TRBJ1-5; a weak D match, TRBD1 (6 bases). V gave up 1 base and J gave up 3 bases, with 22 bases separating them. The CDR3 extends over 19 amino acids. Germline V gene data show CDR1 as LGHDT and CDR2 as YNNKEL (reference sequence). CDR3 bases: TGTGCCAGCAGCCAAGCCGGGACAAGGGGCAGGAAGGTCAATCAGCCCCAGCATTTT. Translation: CASSQAGTRGRKVNQPQHF.

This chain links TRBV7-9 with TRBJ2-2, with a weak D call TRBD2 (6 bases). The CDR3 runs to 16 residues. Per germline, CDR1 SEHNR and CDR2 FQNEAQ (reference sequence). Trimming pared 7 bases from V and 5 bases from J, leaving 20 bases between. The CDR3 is CASIGRAGRRTGELFF. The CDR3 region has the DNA TGTGCCAGCATCGGTAGGGCAGGGAGGCGGACCGGGGAGCTGTTTTTT.

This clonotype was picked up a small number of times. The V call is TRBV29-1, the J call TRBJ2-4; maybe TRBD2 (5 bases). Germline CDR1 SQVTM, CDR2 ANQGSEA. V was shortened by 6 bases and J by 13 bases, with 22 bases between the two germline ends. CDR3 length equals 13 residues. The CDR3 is CSVASLQDNEQYF. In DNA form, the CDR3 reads TGCAGCGTCGCTAGCCTCCAAGACAATGAGCAGTACTTC.

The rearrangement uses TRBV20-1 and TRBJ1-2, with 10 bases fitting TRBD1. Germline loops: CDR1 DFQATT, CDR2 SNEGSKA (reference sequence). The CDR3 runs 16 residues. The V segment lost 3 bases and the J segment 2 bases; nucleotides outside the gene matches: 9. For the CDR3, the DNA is TGCAGTGCTAGCCGACAGGGGGCGGGACCAAACTATGGCTACACCTTC. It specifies CSASRQGAGPNYGYTF.

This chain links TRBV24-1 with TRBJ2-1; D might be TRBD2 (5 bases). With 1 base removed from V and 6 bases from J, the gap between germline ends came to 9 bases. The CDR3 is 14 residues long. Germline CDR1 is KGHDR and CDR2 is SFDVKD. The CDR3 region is CATSDFSGSNEQFF. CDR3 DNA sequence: TGTGCCACCAGTGATTTCTCGGGGAGCAATGAGCAGTTCTTC.

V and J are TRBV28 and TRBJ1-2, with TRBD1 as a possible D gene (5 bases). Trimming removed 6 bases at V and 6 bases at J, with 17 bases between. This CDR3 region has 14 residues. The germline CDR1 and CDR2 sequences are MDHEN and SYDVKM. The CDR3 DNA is TGTGCCAGCAGGCCCGAGGAGGGGTTGGATGGCTACACCTTC. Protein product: CASRPEEGLDGYTF.

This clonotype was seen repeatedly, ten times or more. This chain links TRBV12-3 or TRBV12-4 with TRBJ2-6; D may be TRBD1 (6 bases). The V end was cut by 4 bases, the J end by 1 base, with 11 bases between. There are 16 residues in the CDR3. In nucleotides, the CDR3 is TGTGCCAGCAGTTCAACAGGGTTATCTGGGGCCAACGTCCTGACTTTC. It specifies CASSSTGLSGANVLTF.

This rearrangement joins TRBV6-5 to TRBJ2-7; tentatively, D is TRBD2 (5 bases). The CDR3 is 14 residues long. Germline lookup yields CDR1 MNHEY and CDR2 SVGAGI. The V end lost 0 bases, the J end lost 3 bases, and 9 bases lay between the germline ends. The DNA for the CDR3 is TGTGCCAGCAGTTACTCGACGGCGGGCTACGAGCAGTACTTC. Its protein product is CASSYSTAGYEQYF.

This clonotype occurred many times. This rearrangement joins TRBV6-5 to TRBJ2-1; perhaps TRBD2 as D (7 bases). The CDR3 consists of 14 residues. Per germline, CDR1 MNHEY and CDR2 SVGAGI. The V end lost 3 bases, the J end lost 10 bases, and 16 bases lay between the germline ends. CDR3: CASSYRGQAGEQFF. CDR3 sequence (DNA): TGTGCCAGCAGTTATCGGGGGCAAGCGGGAGAGCAGTTCTTC.

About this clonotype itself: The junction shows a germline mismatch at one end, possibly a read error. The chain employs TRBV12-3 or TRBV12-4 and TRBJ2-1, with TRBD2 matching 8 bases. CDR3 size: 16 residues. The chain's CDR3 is CTSSLDGVAGLNEQFF. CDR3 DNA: TGTACCAGCAGTTTGGACGGAGTAGCGGGGTTGAATGAGCAGTTCTTC.

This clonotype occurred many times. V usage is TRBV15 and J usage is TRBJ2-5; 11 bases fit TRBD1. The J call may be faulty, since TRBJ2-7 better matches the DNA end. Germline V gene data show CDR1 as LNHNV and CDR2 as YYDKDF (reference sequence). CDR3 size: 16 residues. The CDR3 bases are TGTGCCACCAGCCACTGGTGGGACAGGGGGGCCAACGAGCAGTACTTC. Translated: CATSHWWDRGANEQYF.

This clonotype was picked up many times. Here the CDR3 DNA reads TGCAGTGCTTATATCCGGAACGGTGAGCAGTACTTC. It specifies CSAYIRNGEQYF. The rearrangement links TRBV20-1 to TRBJ2-4; the D is unclear. This CDR3 is built from 12 residues. V lost 5 bases and J lost 13, with 18 bases in between. Germline CDR1 is DFQATT and CDR2 is SNEGSKA (reference sequence).

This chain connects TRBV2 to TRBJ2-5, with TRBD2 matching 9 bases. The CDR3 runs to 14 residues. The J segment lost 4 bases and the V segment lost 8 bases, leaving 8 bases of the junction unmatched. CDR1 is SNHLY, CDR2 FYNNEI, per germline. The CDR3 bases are TGTGCCAGCCAGAGACTAGCGGTTGGAGAGACCCAGTACTTC. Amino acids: CASQRLAVGETQYF.

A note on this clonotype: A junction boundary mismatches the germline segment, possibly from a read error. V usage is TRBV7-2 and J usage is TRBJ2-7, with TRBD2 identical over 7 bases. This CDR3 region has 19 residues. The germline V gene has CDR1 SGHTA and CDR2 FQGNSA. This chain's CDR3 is CASSLLVASQRDSDYGQYF. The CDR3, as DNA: TGTGCCAGCAGCTTATTGGTTGCCAGTCAGCGGGACTCCGACTACGGGCAGTACTTC.

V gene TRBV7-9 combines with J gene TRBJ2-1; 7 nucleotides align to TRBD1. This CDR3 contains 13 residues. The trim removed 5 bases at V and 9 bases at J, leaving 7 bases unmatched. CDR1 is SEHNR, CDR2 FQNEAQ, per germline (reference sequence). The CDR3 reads CASSVRQGPEQFF. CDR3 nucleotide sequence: TGTGCCAGCAGCGTCAGACAGGGCCCTGAGCAGTTCTTC.

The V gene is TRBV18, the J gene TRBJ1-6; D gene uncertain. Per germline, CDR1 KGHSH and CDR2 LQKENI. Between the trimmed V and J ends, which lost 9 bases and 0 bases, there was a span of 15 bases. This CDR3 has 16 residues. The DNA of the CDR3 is TGTGCCAGTTCAGCACTAGAGAACTCCTATAATTCACCCCTCCACTTT. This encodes CASSALENSYNSPLHF.

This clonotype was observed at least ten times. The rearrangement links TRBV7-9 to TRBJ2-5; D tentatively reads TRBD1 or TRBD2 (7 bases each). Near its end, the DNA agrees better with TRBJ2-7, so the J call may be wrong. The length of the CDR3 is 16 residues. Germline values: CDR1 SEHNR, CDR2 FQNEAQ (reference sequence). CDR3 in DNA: TGTGCCAGCAGCTCTGGGGGGGACAGCCAGACCTACGAGCAGTACTTC. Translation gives CASSSGGDSQTYEQYF.

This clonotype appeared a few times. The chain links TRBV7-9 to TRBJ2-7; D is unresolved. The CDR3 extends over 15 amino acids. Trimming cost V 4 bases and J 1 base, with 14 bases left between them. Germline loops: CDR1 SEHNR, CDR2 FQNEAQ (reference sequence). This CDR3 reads CASSSSWAFSYEQYF. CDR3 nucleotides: TGTGCCAGCAGCTCATCCTGGGCATTTTCCTACGAGCAGTACTTC.

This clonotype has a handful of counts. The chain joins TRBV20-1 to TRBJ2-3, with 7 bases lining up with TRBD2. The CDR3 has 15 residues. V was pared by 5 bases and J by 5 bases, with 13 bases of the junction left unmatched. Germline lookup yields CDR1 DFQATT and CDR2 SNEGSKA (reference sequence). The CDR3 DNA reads TGCAGTGCTCCCATCGGGGGGACCTCCCTAGATACGCAGTATTTT. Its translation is CSAPIGGTSLDTQYF.

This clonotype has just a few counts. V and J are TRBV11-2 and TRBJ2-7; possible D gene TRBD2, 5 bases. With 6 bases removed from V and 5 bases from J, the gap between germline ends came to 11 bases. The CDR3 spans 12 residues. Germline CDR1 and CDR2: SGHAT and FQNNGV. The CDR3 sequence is CASSYPGNEQYF. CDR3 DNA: TGTGCCAGCAGTTACCCGGGGAACGAGCAGTACTTC.

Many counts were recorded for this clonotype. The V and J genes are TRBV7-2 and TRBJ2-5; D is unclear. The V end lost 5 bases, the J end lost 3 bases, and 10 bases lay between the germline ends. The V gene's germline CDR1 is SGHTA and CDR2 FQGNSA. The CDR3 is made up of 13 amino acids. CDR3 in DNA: TGTGCCAGCAGCCCTACATTAGAAGAGACCCAGTACTTC. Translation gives CASSPTLEETQYF.